The T cell receptor (beta chain) under discussion was sequenced for a study of blood T cells in healthy people across ages. Between the trimmed V and J ends, which lost 4 bases and 2 bases, there was a span of 25 bases. The CDR3 contains 18 residues. The germline CDR1 and CDR2 sequences are SGHRS and YFSETQ. The use of a sample-barcoded 5' primer and a J-beta primer mix characterized a second PCR of about 7 to 12 cycles. Each cDNA molecule received a tag from a template-switch adaptor that had 12 random nucleotides. MiXCR, applied by TCRdb to the 5' RACE reads, yields one record per CDR3 protein. The table lists hundreds of thousands of distinct CDR3 sequences, under 30% of them singletons, with around 15% in the top ten. This clonotype was seen many times.

The source material was blood. The V call is TRBV5-1, the J call TRBJ2-7, with a possible D match to TRBD2 (6 bases). The clonotype originates from a woman older than 75 in good health. The CDR3: CASSPGDGPSTFTYEQYF. CDR3 nucleotide sequence: TGCGCCAGCAGCCCGGGGGACGGACCCTCCACCTTTACCTACGAGCAGTACTTC.